The 31 T cell receptor beta chains in this list originate from one sample, sequenced in a study of identical twins. TCRdb re-derived calls from the 5' RACE reads in MiXCR, one entry per CDR3 protein. The sample has around 1.7 million distinct CDR3 sequences, less than 35% seen once. Sequencing used cord blood. These receptors were obtained from a newborn girl in good health.

V and J are TRBV10-3 and TRBJ2-2, with D perhaps given as TRBD1 or TRBD2 (6 bases each). Looked up from germline, CDR1 is ENHRY and CDR2 is SYGVKD. CDR3 length: 15 amino acids. V shed 3 bases and J shed 6 bases, with 14 bases lying between them. The CDR3 protein is CAISENLGGPGELFF. Here the CDR3 DNA reads TGTGCCATCAGTGAAAACTTAGGGGGGCCCGGGGAGCTGTTTTTT.

This clonotype was detected only a few times. The rearrangement uses TRBV7-2 and TRBJ2-5; D remains ambiguous. V was pared by 1 base and J by 11 bases, with 11 bases between. CDR3 length equals 12 residues. CDR1 and CDR2 from the germline V gene are SGHTA and FQGNSA. CDR3 protein: CASSLVAGAQYF. The CDR3 bases are TGTGCCAGCAGCTTAGTGGCCGGTGCGCAGTACTTC.

At least ten counts were recorded for this clonotype. J is TRBJ1-2 and V is TRBV12-3 or TRBV12-4; D is uncertain. The CDR3 is 11 amino acids. V was trimmed by 4 bases and J by 4 bases, leaving 4 bases between them. The CDR3 DNA reads as TGTGCCAGCAGTTGGAGCTATGGCTACACCTTC. This encodes CASSWSYGYTF.

The gene calls are TRBV3-1 and TRBJ1-4; 8 nucleotides align to TRBD1. There are 14 residues in the CDR3. The junction had 10 bases not matched to a gene; V was cut back by 4 bases and J by 12 bases. Per the germline V gene, CDR1 is LGHDT and CDR2 is YNNKEL (reference sequence). CDR3 residues: CASSLGTGVWELFF. The CDR3 DNA is TGTGCCAGCAGCCTAGGGACAGGAGTGTGGGAACTGTTTTTT.

Only a few counts were recorded for this clonotype. The chain is built from TRBV28 and TRBJ1-5; D may be TRBD1 (5 bases). The CDR3 extends over 17 amino acids. Germline V gene sequence: CDR1 MDHEN, CDR2 SYDVKM. V lost 5 bases and J lost 0, with 17 bases in between. The CDR3 nucleotides read TGTGCCAGCAGTGGGACCGGACGAGTCTATAGCAATCAGCCCCAGCATTTT. Its protein is CASSGTGRVYSNQPQHF.

The V gene is TRBV28, the J gene TRBJ2-3, with TRBD2 as a possible D gene (6 bases). The CDR3 loop spans 17 amino acids. Germline V gives CDR1 MDHEN, CDR2 SYDVKM. Trimming took 0 bases from V and 2 from J, leaving 15 bases between them. CDR3 sequence (DNA): TGTGCCAGCAGTTTATGGGCGGGGTCCTCAACCACAGATACGCAGTATTTT. Its protein product is CASSLWAGSSTTDTQYF.

This chain connects TRBV28 to TRBJ2-5; D is possibly TRBD2 (6 bases). With 5 bases removed from V and 11 bases from J, the gap between germline ends came to 27 bases. Germline V lookup: CDR1 MDHEN, CDR2 SYDVKM. The CDR3 length is 16 residues. This CDR3 reads CASSGVGRDFYNEQYF. The CDR3 DNA sequence: TGTGCCAGCAGTGGTGTCGGGCGGGACTTCTACAATGAGCAGTACTTC.

The rearrangement uses TRBV5-1 and TRBJ2-1; possibly TRBD1 or TRBD2 for D (5 bases each). CDR3 length equals 13 residues. The V gene lost 4 bases and the J gene lost 12 bases, with 17 bases spanning the gap. Germline V gene sequence: CDR1 SGHRS, CDR2 YFSETQ. The CDR3 reads CASSIGTAMTQFF. Here the CDR3 DNA reads TGCGCCAGCAGCATAGGGACCGCAATGACGCAGTTCTTC. Filled out from reference TRBV5-1 and TRBJ2-1, the complete variable domain reads KAGVTQTPRYLIKTRGQQVTLSCSPISGHRSVSWYQQTPGQGLQFLFEYFSETQRNKGNFPGRFSGRQFSNSRSEMNVSTLELGDSALYLCASSIGTAMTQFFGPGTRLTVL.

This clonotype was seen a few times. This sequence joins TRBV6-2 or TRBV6-3 and TRBJ1-1; the D is unclear. The CDR3 is 13 residues long. Germline-derived CDR1 and CDR2 are MNHEY and SVGEGT. V dropped 10 bases and J dropped 0 bases, with 12 bases sitting between them. The CDR3 region has the DNA TGTGCCACCGGCCCCCTCATGAACACTGAAGCTTTCTTT. It yields the protein CATGPLMNTEAFF.

This clonotype was recorded at least ten times. The V and J genes are TRBV4-2 and TRBJ2-7; TRBD1 matches 9 bases. The CDR3 is 15 amino acids. The J segment lost 4 bases and the V segment lost 1 base, leaving 5 bases of the junction unmatched. Per germline, CDR1 LGHNA and CDR2 YNFKEQ. The CDR3, as DNA: TGTGCCAGCAGCCAAGCACAGGGGGCAGAATACGAGCAGTACTTC. Encoded protein: CASSQAQGAEYEQYF.

This clonotype was observed a handful of times. This sequence joins TRBV12-5 and TRBJ1-2; a possible D gene is TRBD1 (5 bases). Germline loops: CDR1 LGHNT, CDR2 FRNRAP. Trimming removed 2 bases from V and 3 bases from J, with 7 bases in between. The CDR3 consists of 13 residues. CDR3 coding DNA: TGTGCTAGTGGTTTGACAGGAGACTATGGCTACACCTTC. It yields the protein CASGLTGDYGYTF.

The V call is TRBV7-2, the J call TRBJ2-2; D is unclear. Germline CDR1 reads SGHTA; CDR2 reads FQGNSA. This CDR3 spans 18 amino acids. V lost 2 bases, J lost 0 bases, and 16 bases lay in between. CDR3 DNA sequence: TGTGCCAGCAGCTTAAAGGATCGAGGAGCCGCGAACACCGGGGAGCTGTTTTTT. It specifies CASSLKDRGAANTGELFF. The complete variable domain, with remaining parts taken from reference TRBV7-2 and TRBJ2-2, reads GAGVSQSPSNKVTEKGKDVELRCDPISGHTALYWYRQSLGQGLEFLIYFQGNSAPDKSGLPSDRFSAERTGGSVSTLTIQRTQQEDSAVYLCASSLKDRGAANTGELFFGEGSRLTVL.

The chain carries TRBV7-6 and TRBJ2-4; D may match TRBD1 or TRBD2 (5 bases each). Near its end, the DNA agrees better with TRBJ2-7, so the J call may be wrong. Germline V gene sequence: CDR1 SGHVS, CDR2 FNYEAQ. The CDR3 has 15 amino acids. CDR3 loop: CASSPDSGPPYEQYF. Written as DNA, the CDR3 is TGTGCCAGCAGCCCCGATTCGGGGCCCCCCTACGAGCAGTACTTC.

Turning to this clonotype: The conserved final phenylalanine or tryptophan is absent from the CDR3, which likely points to a read error. The J gene is TRBJ1-2, the V gene TRBV4-1; D uncertain. The CDR3 consists of 15 residues. Germline V CDR1 and CDR2: MGHRA, YSYEKL. Trimming left V 2 bases short and J 2 bases short, with 12 bases between. The CDR3 coding sequence is TGCGCCAGCAGCCAATACCCACAGCAAAACTATGGCTACACCTTA. This translates into CASSQYPQQNYGYTL.

This clonotype was detected only a few times. The V gene is TRBV29-1, the J gene TRBJ1-4; the D gene is possibly TRBD1 (6 bases). Trimming left V 5 bases short and J 10 bases short, with 17 bases between. The CDR3 runs 13 residues. Germline V gene sequence: CDR1 SQVTM, CDR2 ANQGSEA. CDR3 bases: TGCAGCGTTTCCGGACCCCGAGGGGGAAAACTGTTTTTT. Translation gives CSVSGPRGGKLFF. Full variable domain (outside the CDR3, taken from reference TRBV29-1 and TRBJ1-4): SAVISQKPSRDICQRGTSLTIQCQVDSQVTMMFWYRQQPGQSLTLIATANQGSEATYESGFVIDKFPISRPNLTFSTLTVSNMSPEDSSIYLCSVSGPRGGKLFFGSGTQLSVL.

The sample holds a few counts of this clonotype. V gene TRBV7-2 combines with J gene TRBJ1-1; 9 positions match TRBD1. V was pared by 2 bases and J by 4 bases, with 11 bases of the junction left unmatched. The CDR3 has 17 residues. Germline V gene lookup returns CDR1 SGHTA and CDR2 FQGNSA. The CDR3 loop is CASSLISAGTGTTEAFF. CDR3 DNA sequence: TGTGCCAGCAGCTTAATTTCTGCGGGGACAGGGACCACTGAAGCTTTCTTT.

This chain joins TRBV4-2 and TRBJ2-4; D is ambiguous. V was clipped by 1 base and J by 13 bases, with 14 bases between them. The germline V gene encodes CDR1 LGHNA and CDR2 YNFKEQ. The CDR3 has 13 residues. CDR3 residues: CASSQGNSYGQYF. In DNA, the CDR3 is TGTGCCAGCAGCCAAGGGAACTCCTACGGGCAGTACTTC.

This clonotype was detected ten times or more. The CDR3 DNA is TGCAGTGCTAGAGGACTAGCGGGGAGAAATGAGCAGTTCTTC. Amino acids: CSARGLAGRNEQFF. V is TRBV20-1 and J is TRBJ2-1, with 11 bases aligning to TRBD2. V was clipped by 1 base and J by 7 bases; unmatched bases: 3. Germline V gene lookup returns CDR1 DFQATT and CDR2 SNEGSKA (reference sequence). This CDR3 has 14 amino acids.

This clonotype was picked up a small number of times. The J gene is TRBJ2-5, the V gene TRBV20-1; TRBD2 matches 9 bases. The CDR3 extends over 13 amino acids. Trimming removed 3 bases from V and 5 bases from J; junction bases left unmatched: 4. Germline assignment: CDR1 DFQATT and CDR2 SNEGSKA (reference sequence). This CDR3 is CSARGLARETQYF. The CDR3 coding sequence is TGCAGTGCTAGGGGACTAGCAAGGGAGACCCAGTACTTC.

This chain joins TRBV3-1 and TRBJ1-1; no definite D call. Per the germline V gene, CDR1 is LGHDT and CDR2 is YNNKEL (reference sequence). The CDR3 runs 13 residues. Between the trimmed V and J ends, which lost 0 bases and 5 bases, there was a span of 7 bases. The CDR3 spells CASSQDRRTEAFF. In nucleotides, the CDR3 is TGTGCCAGCAGCCAAGATCGGAGAACTGAAGCTTTCTTT.

This clonotype is a singleton in its sample. The chain carries TRBV6-1 and TRBJ2-3, with D tentatively TRBD1 (6 bases). Germline loops: CDR1 MNHNS, CDR2 SASEGT. The CDR3 contains 14 residues. V shed 3 bases and J shed 3 bases, with 10 bases lying between them. CDR3 nucleotide sequence: TGTGCCAGCAGTGATTGGGGGCGGACAGATACGCAGTATTTT. Protein sequence: CASSDWGRTDTQYF.

The table lists this clonotype with a few counts. The rearrangement uses TRBV12-3 or TRBV12-4 and TRBJ1-1; the D is unclear. The CDR3 consists of 15 residues. V lost 5 bases to trimming and J lost 5 bases, with 18 bases between them. The CDR3 coding sequence is TGTGCCAGCAGTCCCGGGCGGGGAGAGAAAACTGAAGCTTTCTTT. It is translated as CASSPGRGEKTEAFF.

V usage is TRBV5-1 and J usage is TRBJ2-1, with 10 bases fitting TRBD1. Germline V CDR1 and CDR2: SGHRS, YFSETQ. The ends lost 5 bases at V and 3 bases at J; junction bases unmatched: 5. CDR3 length: 15 amino acids. In DNA, the CDR3 is TGCGCCAGCAGAACCGGGACAGGGGACTACAATGAGCAGTTCTTC. The encoded protein is CASRTGTGDYNEQFF.

The V call is TRBV3-1, the J call TRBJ2-7, with D perhaps matching TRBD2 (6 bases). With 0 bases removed from V and 2 bases from J, the gap between germline ends came to 11 bases. Germline CDR1 LGHDT, CDR2 YNNKEL (reference sequence). The CDR3 is 15 amino acids. CDR3 residues: CASSQEPGSPYEQYF. In nucleotides, the CDR3 is TGTGCCAGCAGCCAAGAGCCCGGGAGCCCCTACGAGCAGTACTTC.

V usage is TRBV3-1 and J usage is TRBJ2-1; D uncertain. CDR1 and CDR2 from the germline V gene are LGHDT and YNNKEL (reference sequence). Between the trimmed V and J ends, which lost 0 bases and 3 bases, there was a span of 18 bases. CDR3 length equals 18 residues. CDR3 protein: CASSQEGLAVRDYNEQFF. Written as DNA, the CDR3 is TGTGCCAGCAGCCAAGAGGGCCTGGCGGTCCGAGACTACAATGAGCAGTTCTTC.

J is TRBJ2-1 and V is TRBV3-1, with D possibly TRBD1 on 6 matching bases. With 0 bases removed from V and 2 bases from J, the gap between germline ends came to 8 bases. The CDR3 has 15 amino acids. Germline loops: CDR1 LGHDT, CDR2 YNNKEL (reference sequence). The CDR3 sequence is CASSQEPGAYNEQFF. CDR3 coding DNA: TGTGCCAGCAGCCAAGAGCCAGGGGCCTACAATGAGCAGTTCTTC.

Only a few counts were recorded for this clonotype. This chain joins TRBV6-2 or TRBV6-3 and TRBJ2-1; 8 bases are shared with TRBD1. Germline-derived CDR1 and CDR2 are MNHEY and SVGEGT. The CDR3 loop spans 16 amino acids. With V trimmed by 0 bases and J by 7 bases, 8 bases remained unmatched. CDR3 protein: CASSYSRQGAWNEQFF. For the CDR3, the DNA is TGTGCCAGCAGTTACTCGAGGCAGGGGGCTTGGAATGAGCAGTTCTTC.

V gene TRBV4-1 combines with J gene TRBJ1-6; D might be TRBD1 (6 bases). The germline V gene has CDR1 MGHRA and CDR2 YSYEKL. The CDR3 is made up of 17 amino acids. V was clipped by 1 base and J by 6 bases, with 16 bases between them. CDR3 coding DNA: TGCGCCAGCAGCCAAGGGGTGCAGGGGCCGACTAATTCACCCCTCCACTTT. Translated: CASSQGVQGPTNSPLHF.

Only a few counts were recorded for this clonotype. This chain connects TRBV7-9 to TRBJ1-5, with 10 bases lining up with TRBD1. The trim removed 5 bases at V and 1 base at J, leaving 8 bases unmatched. Germline CDR1 is SEHNR and CDR2 is FQNEAQ (reference sequence). The CDR3 has 17 amino acids. This CDR3 is CASSPGTGEESNQPQHF. The DNA for the CDR3 is TGTGCCAGCAGCCCTGGGACAGGGGAAGAAAGCAATCAGCCCCAGCATTTT.

V is TRBV28 and J is TRBJ2-4, with a tentative D call TRBD2 (7 bases). The CDR3 consists of 16 residues. V lost 6 bases and J lost 0, with 15 bases in between. Germline V gene sequence: CDR1 MDHEN, CDR2 SYDVKM. Here the CDR3 reads CASSLAGAVAKNIQYF. CDR3 sequence (DNA): TGTGCCAGCAGCCTTGCGGGGGCTGTAGCCAAAAACATTCAGTACTTC.

In DNA form, the CDR3 reads TGTGCCACCAGTGACTGGACAGGGAAAGTCGGGGAGCTGTTTTTT. It encodes CATSDWTGKVGELFF. The chain carries TRBV24-1 and TRBJ2-2; 8 bases are a match to TRBD1. V gave up 4 bases and J gave up 7 bases; unmatched junction bases: 7. Germline values: CDR1 KGHDR, CDR2 SFDVKD. The CDR3 is made up of 15 amino acids.